The entry below describes one T cell receptor beta chain. The data were taken from a study of blood T cell repertoires in COVID-19. The table came from immunoSEQ multiplex PCR; TCRdb's copy has only in-frame clones and leaves some out. Altogether 100,000 to 150,000 clones are present, about 83% being singletons, with the ten largest covering approximately 10%. The V gene end was trimmed by 5 bases and the J gene end by 4 bases; junction bases not matched to a gene: 6. There are 15 residues in the CDR3. Germline assignment: CDR1 LNHDA and CDR2 SQIVND (reference sequence). The chain has TRBV19 and TRBJ2-1, with TRBD1 matching over 9 bases. The receptor was isolated from a man in his sixties with acute or convalescent COVID-19. Sequencing was done on a sample of peripheral blood. The CDR3 loop is CASSAMGQGYNEQFF. DNA of the CDR3: TGTGCCAGTAGTGCGATGGGACAGGGATACAATGAGCAGTTCTTC.